Below, 22 T cell receptor beta chains from the same sample are listed, as sequenced in a study of cytomegalovirus exposure and HLA in healthy donors. Both 60 Vbeta primers and 13 Jbeta primers went into the PCR. Here immunoSEQ multiplex PCR was the method, and the copy in TCRdb shows in-frame clones only, minus some. Here the sample spans 140,000 or so clones, about 75% being singletons. The sequenced material came from PBMCs. These receptors all stem from a young woman in good health and CMV-seronegative.

In its sample, this clone was seen a few times. This chain joins TRBV5-1 and TRBJ1-1; TRBD1 matches at 9 bases. The V gene's germline CDR1 is SGHRS and CDR2 YFSETQ. The CDR3 has 17 residues. Trimming removed 0 bases from V and 1 base from J; junction bases left unmatched: 7. CDR3 residues: CASSLEGPGQGNTEAFF. In DNA, the CDR3 is TGCGCCAGCAGCTTGGAGGGACCGGGACAGGGGAACACTGAAGCTTTCTTT.

With respect to this clone: Its ends do not fully match the called genes, so a read error is possible. The chain recombines TRBV2 with TRBJ1-6; 7 bases agree with TRBD1. The CDR3 loop spans 15 amino acids. Germline V gene lookup returns CDR1 SNHLY and CDR2 FYNNEI. CDR3 protein: CASRASGTANSALHF. DNA of the CDR3: TGTGCCAGCAGAGCTTCCGGGACAGCCAATTCAGCCCTCCACTTT.

The chain is built from TRBV28 and TRBJ2-1, with D perhaps matching TRBD2 (7 bases). From germline, CDR1 is MDHEN and CDR2 SYDVKM. The CDR3 loop spans 14 amino acids. Trimming shortened V by 7 bases and J by 8 bases, and 18 bases separated the two germline ends. In DNA, the CDR3 is TGTGCCAGCAAGGTAGGGGGGGCCGGCGATGAGCAGTTCTTC. Amino acid sequence: CASKVGGAGDEQFF.

V and J are TRBV4-1 and TRBJ1-1, with no clear D. Germline V CDR1 and CDR2: MGHRA, YSYEKL. Trimming removed 0 bases from V and 9 bases from J, with 8 bases in between. The CDR3 contains 12 residues. CDR3 in amino acids: CASSQETMKAFF. The CDR3 DNA is TGCGCCAGCAGCCAAGAGACAATGAAAGCTTTCTTT.

The chain joins TRBV18 to TRBJ2-1; 11 nucleotides agree with TRBD2. With V trimmed by 2 bases and J by 4 bases, 16 bases remained unmatched. CDR3 length: 20 amino acids. Germline lookup yields CDR1 KGHSH and CDR2 LQKENI. CDR3 amino acids: CASSPFSPWASGGQYNEQFF. CDR3 in DNA: TGTGCCAGCTCACCATTCTCTCCTTGGGCTAGCGGGGGGCAATACAATGAGCAGTTCTTC. The variable domain in full, with the rest retrieved from reference TRBV18 and TRBJ2-1, is NAGVMQNPRHLVRRRGQEARLRCSPMKGHSHVYWYRQLPEEGLKFMVYLQKENIIDESGMPKERFSAEFPKEGPSILRIQQVVRGDSAAYFCASSPFSPWASGGQYNEQFFGPGTRLTVL.

This clone was counted a few times. The gene calls are TRBV15 and TRBJ1-2; D is possibly TRBD1 (5 bases). Germline values: CDR1 LNHNV, CDR2 YYDKDF (reference sequence). Trimming removed 7 bases at V and 1 base at J, with 13 bases between. The CDR3 consists of 14 residues. CDR3 loop: CATTAGRGNYGYTF. The CDR3 nucleotides read TGTGCCACCACCGCCGGGAGGGGTAACTATGGCTACACCTTC.

There are a few counts of this clone. The chain is built from TRBV9 and TRBJ2-1, with TRBD2 matching over 10 bases. J was trimmed by 9 bases and V by 0 bases; bases with no gene match: 6. Germline lookup yields CDR1 SGDLS and CDR2 YYNGEE. The CDR3 loop spans 15 amino acids. The CDR3 sequence: CASSVEAGGPGEQFF. The CDR3 coding sequence is TGTGCCAGCAGCGTAGAAGCGGGGGGGCCGGGTGAGCAGTTCTTC.

The chain combines TRBV2 with TRBJ1-1; D is perhaps TRBD1 (5 bases). Trimming took off 6 bases at V and 4 bases at J, with 18 bases between the two ends. Germline-derived CDR1 and CDR2 are SNHLY and FYNNEI. This CDR3 comprises 15 residues. The CDR3 bases are TGTGCCAGCAGGGTCCGAGAAGGGGTAGGCACTGAAGCTTTCTTT. This codes for CASRVREGVGTEAFF.

This sequence joins TRBV9 and TRBJ2-5; 15 positions match TRBD2. CDR1 SGDLS and CDR2 YYNGEE come from the germline V gene. The V gene end was trimmed by 3 bases and the J gene end by 5 bases; junction bases not matched to a gene: 8. The CDR3 runs 17 residues. CDR3 sequence reads: CASSAGGLAGGRETQYF. The CDR3 region has the DNA TGTGCCAGCAGCGCCGGGGGACTAGCGGGAGGCCGGGAGACCCAGTACTTC.

V gene TRBV11-3 combines with J gene TRBJ2-7, with unresolved D. There are 13 residues in the CDR3. Deletions cut 1 base from V and 2 bases from J, with 6 bases between. Germline V gene data show CDR1 as SGHNT and CDR2 as YENEEA. The DNA of the CDR3 is TGTGCCAGCAGCTTAGGAACAGCCTACGAGCAGTACTTC. Residues: CASSLGTAYEQYF. Drawing the rest from reference TRBV11-3 and TRBJ2-7, the complete variable domain is EAGVVQSPRYKIIEKKQPVAFWCNPISGHNTLYWYLQNLGQGPELLIRYENEEAVDDSQLPKDRFSAERLKGVDSTLKIQPAELGDSAVYLCASSLGTAYEQYFGPGTRLTVT.

The V call is TRBV5-1, the J call TRBJ2-3; tentatively, D is TRBD2 (5 bases). The V gene's germline CDR1 is SGHRS and CDR2 YFSETQ. The length of the CDR3 is 14 residues. Trimming took 7 bases from V and 0 from J, leaving 12 bases between them. The CDR3 is CASVPGFSTDTQYF. The CDR3 bases are TGCGCCAGCGTACCGGGATTTAGCACAGATACGCAGTATTTT.

The chain recombines TRBV29-1 with TRBJ1-1; TRBD1 is a possible D gene (5 bases). CDR3 length equals 13 residues. Between the trimmed V and J ends, which lost 6 bases and 0 bases, there was a span of 11 bases. CDR1 SQVTM and CDR2 ANQGSEA come from the germline V gene. CDR3 sequence: CSVLGGMNTEAFF. The CDR3, as DNA: TGCAGCGTCCTGGGGGGTATGAACACTGAAGCTTTCTTT.

The CDR3 here is CASSAYRGRTEAFF. The CDR3, as DNA: TGTGCCAGCAGTGCCTACAGGGGGCGAACTGAAGCTTTCTTT. The chain carries TRBV2 and TRBJ1-1; 9 bases agree with TRBD1. Germline V CDR1 and CDR2: SNHLY, FYNNEI. The ends lost 4 bases at V and 5 bases at J; junction bases unmatched: 5. This CDR3 is built from 14 residues.

The rearrangement links TRBV4-1 to TRBJ1-1; no definite D call. There are 16 residues in the CDR3. V lost 1 base and J 1 base, leaving 13 bases between the germline ends. Germline V gene lookup returns CDR1 MGHRA and CDR2 YSYEKL. DNA of the CDR3: TGCGCCAGCAGCCAAGTAATGAACTTAGAGAACACTGAAGCTTTCTTT. The encoded protein is CASSQVMNLENTEAFF.

This sequence joins TRBV7-2 and TRBJ2-7; D possibly corresponds to TRBD2 (6 bases). CDR3 length: 14 amino acids. The germline CDR1 and CDR2 sequences are SGHTA and FQGNSA. The V end was cut by 2 bases, the J end by 5 bases, with 13 bases between. CDR3 in amino acids: CASSLFGGVNEQYF. In DNA, the CDR3 is TGTGCCAGCAGCTTATTTGGCGGGGTAAACGAGCAGTACTTC.

This sequence joins TRBV7-9 and TRBJ2-1; D is ambiguous. Looked up from germline, CDR1 is SEHNR and CDR2 is FQNEAQ (reference sequence). V lost 2 bases and J 6 bases, leaving 2 bases between the germline ends. The CDR3 runs 11 residues. CDR3 sequence: CASSLLNEQFF. CDR3 nucleotide sequence: TGTGCCAGCAGCTTACTCAATGAGCAGTTCTTC.

This chain joins TRBV5-6 and TRBJ1-1; D is uncertain. The CDR3 loop spans 14 amino acids. Germline V gene lookup returns CDR1 SGHDT and CDR2 YYEEEE. V shed 4 bases and J shed 1 base, with 11 bases lying between them. DNA of the CDR3: TGTGCCAGCAGCCGTCTCAGCGCGAACACTGAAGCTTTCTTT. As protein: CASSRLSANTEAFF.

V gene TRBV6-5 combines with J gene TRBJ1-3; D is possibly TRBD1 (6 bases). Trimming took off 6 bases at V and 0 bases at J, with 12 bases between the two ends. Germline-derived CDR1 and CDR2 are MNHEY and SVGAGI. The CDR3 totals 15 residues. The CDR3 nucleotides are TGTGCCAGCAGGCCGGGACAAAGCTCTGGAAACACCATATATTTT. It is translated as CASRPGQSSGNTIYF.

The chain uses TRBV5-1 and TRBJ1-1, with unresolved D. The germline CDR1 and CDR2 sequences are SGHRS and YFSETQ. Trimming removed 4 bases from V and 2 bases from J, with 9 bases in between. The CDR3 is 13 amino acids. The CDR3 sequence is CASSLTPNTEAFF. In DNA, the CDR3 is TGCGCCAGCAGCCTGACACCTAACACTGAAGCTTTCTTT.

The V and J genes are TRBV6-5 and TRBJ2-7; 9 bases are shared with TRBD1. Looked up from germline, CDR1 is MNHEY and CDR2 is SVGAGI. This CDR3 is built from 13 residues. V was clipped by 2 bases and J by 6 bases; unmatched bases: 2. The CDR3 sequence is CASSYDRGSEQYF. DNA for the CDR3: TGTGCCAGCAGTTACGACAGGGGGAGCGAGCAGTACTTC.

The V call is TRBV11-3, the J call TRBJ2-1; 10 bases align to TRBD1. Trimming took 6 bases from V and 7 from J; bases not matched to a gene: 0. CDR1 and CDR2 (germline): SGHNT, YENEEA. The CDR3 sequence is 12 residues long. CDR3 bases: TGTGCCAGCAGGGGACAGGGGAATGAGCAGTTCTTC. Protein: CASRGQGNEQFF.

This chain joins TRBV6-5 and TRBJ1-6; possibly TRBD1 for D (6 bases). The germline V gene encodes CDR1 MNHEY and CDR2 SVGAGI. Deletions cut 1 base from V and 7 bases from J, with 11 bases between. The CDR3 runs 15 residues. The CDR3 loop reads CASSYLQGNNSPLHF. CDR3 sequence (DNA): TGTGCCAGCAGTTACTTGCAGGGGAACAATTCACCCCTCCACTTT.